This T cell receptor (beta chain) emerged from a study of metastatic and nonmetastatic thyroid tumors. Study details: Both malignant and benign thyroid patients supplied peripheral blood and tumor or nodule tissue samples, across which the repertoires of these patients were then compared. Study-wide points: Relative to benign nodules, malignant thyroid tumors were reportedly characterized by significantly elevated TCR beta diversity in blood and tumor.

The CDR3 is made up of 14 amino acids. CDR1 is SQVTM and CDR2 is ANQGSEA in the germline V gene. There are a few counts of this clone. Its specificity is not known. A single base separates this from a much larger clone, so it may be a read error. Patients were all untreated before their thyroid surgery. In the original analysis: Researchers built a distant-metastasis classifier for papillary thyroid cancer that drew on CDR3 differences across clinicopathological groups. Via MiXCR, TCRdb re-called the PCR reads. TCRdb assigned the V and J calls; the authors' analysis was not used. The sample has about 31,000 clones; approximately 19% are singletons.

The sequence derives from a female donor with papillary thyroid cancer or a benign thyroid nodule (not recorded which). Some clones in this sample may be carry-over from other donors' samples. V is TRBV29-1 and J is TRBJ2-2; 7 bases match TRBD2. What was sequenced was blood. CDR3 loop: CGVGGGMDTGELFF. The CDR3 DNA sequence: TGCGGCGTGGGGGGAGGGATGGACACCGGGGAGCTGTTTTTT.